One sample yielded the 23 T cell receptor beta chains listed below, sequenced in a study of T cell changes during pregnancy in multiple sclerosis. Clones were read by immunoSEQ multiplex PCR, and TCRdb kept only the in-frame ones, dropping some. Of 15,000 to 20,000 clones in the sample, around 95% are singletons; the top ten hold about 0.89%. This sample comprised peripheral blood, obtained in the third trimester of pregnancy. Source of these receptors: a female donor with multiple sclerosis, enrolled in a pregnancy study.

J is TRBJ2-3 and V is TRBV29-1, with 7 bases that match TRBD2. Germline V gene sequence: CDR1 SQVTM, CDR2 ANQGSEA. The CDR3 totals 13 residues. After removal of 7 bases from V and 8 bases from J, the junction contained 12 bases not matched to a gene. Here the CDR3 reads CSARPAGVGTQYF. The CDR3 DNA follows: TGCAGCGCCCGTCCCGCGGGGGTTGGTACGCAGTATTTT.

The CDR3 nucleotides read TGCGCCAGCAGCCAAGAGAGGCGGGGGGGTCTTGAGACCCAGTACTTC. Protein sequence: CASSQERRGGLETQYF. The chain uses TRBV4-3 and TRBJ2-5; 9 bases agree with TRBD2. The CDR3 has 16 amino acids. The germline gives CDR1 LGHNA, CDR2 YSLEER. V shed 0 bases, J shed 5 bases, and the junction held 7 bases outside the gene matches.

This clone has more than one count but fewer than ten. The V call is TRBV7-2, the J call TRBJ1-1; a possible D gene is TRBD1 (5 bases). Germline V gene sequence: CDR1 SGHTA, CDR2 FQGNSA. The CDR3 contains 13 residues. V lost 7 bases and J lost 1, with 10 bases in between. The CDR3 coding sequence is TGTGCCAGCAAAATACAGGAGAACACTGAAGCTTTCTTT. Translation: CASKIQENTEAFF.

V is TRBV4-1 and J is TRBJ1-2, with 11 positions matching TRBD1. With 5 bases clipped from V and 8 bases from J, the junction kept 10 bases outside the gene matches. CDR3 length: 15 residues. The germline V gene encodes CDR1 MGHRA and CDR2 YSYEKL. The CDR3 protein is CASSYGQGARDGYTF. Written as DNA, the CDR3 is TGCGCCAGCAGCTATGGACAGGGGGCGAGAGACGGCTACACCTTC.

The V gene is TRBV18, the J gene TRBJ2-3; 9 nucleotides align to TRBD1. With V trimmed by 4 bases and J by 5 bases, 13 bases remained unmatched. The CDR3 has 17 amino acids. Germline V lookup: CDR1 KGHSH, CDR2 LQKENI. The CDR3 DNA reads as TGTGCCAGCTCACTTGAAACAGGGGGCCAATATGGAGATACGCAGTATTTT. This translates into CASSLETGGQYGDTQYF.

The gene calls are TRBV30 and TRBJ2-5; TRBD2 agrees at 8 bases. This CDR3 has 17 amino acids. Per germline, CDR1 GTSNPN and CDR2 SVGIG (reference sequence). J was trimmed by 2 bases and V by 7 bases; bases with no gene match: 18. CDR3 in DNA: TGTGCCTTTGAAAGTTTTTGGTCCACTAGCGGACAAGAGACCCAGTACTTC. It encodes CAFESFWSTSGQETQYF. The whole variable domain, remainder taken from reference TRBV30 and TRBJ2-5, is SQTIHQWPATLVQPVGSPLSLECTVEGTSNPNLYWYRQAAGRGLQLLFYSVGIGQISSEVPQNLSASRPQDRQFILSSKKLLLSDSGFYLCAFESFWSTSGQETQYFGPGTRLLVL.

This sequence joins TRBV11-2 and TRBJ2-3, with 8 bases lining up with TRBD1. This CDR3 comprises 17 residues. V gave up 1 base and J gave up 2 bases; unmatched junction bases: 8. CDR1 and CDR2 (germline): SGHAT, FQNNGV. CDR3 in amino acids: CASSLGHRGAFTDTQYF. CDR3 sequence (DNA): TGTGCCAGCAGCTTAGGGCACAGGGGGGCTTTCACAGATACGCAGTATTTT.

The rearrangement uses TRBV27 and TRBJ1-3, with 8 bases lining up with TRBD1. CDR3 length: 15 residues. The ends lost 4 bases at V and 0 bases at J; junction bases unmatched: 2. In germline, CDR1 is MNHEY, CDR2 SMNVEV (reference sequence). CDR3 residues: CASSSDRGSGNTIYF. In nucleotides, the CDR3 is TGTGCCAGCAGTTCCGACAGGGGCTCTGGAAACACCATATATTTT.

The chain links TRBV14 to TRBJ1-1; D is possibly TRBD1 (6 bases). The V end lost 1 base, the J end lost 0 bases, and 12 bases lay between the germline ends. CDR3 size: 16 residues. In germline, CDR1 is SGHDN, CDR2 FVKESK. CDR3 sequence: CASSQVPGTMNTEAFF. CDR3 coding DNA: TGTGCCAGCAGCCAAGTTCCCGGGACAATGAACACTGAAGCTTTCTTT.

The genes are TRBV7-9 and TRBJ2-6; no reliable D call. Germline V gene data show CDR1 as SEHNR and CDR2 as FQNEAQ (reference sequence). The CDR3 spans 15 residues. V dropped 4 bases and J dropped 2 bases, with 9 bases sitting between them. CDR3 coding DNA: TGTGCCAGCAGCTCTCCGGGTACTGGGGCCAACGTCCTGACTTTC. It codes for CASSSPGTGANVLTF.

The CDR3 reads CASSSQGGQETQYF. Here the CDR3 DNA reads TGTGCCAGCAGCTCACAGGGGGGACAAGAGACCCAGTACTTC. This chain uses TRBV11-2 with TRBJ2-5; 8 nucleotides match TRBD1. With 4 bases clipped from V and 2 bases from J, the junction kept 3 bases outside the gene matches. CDR3 size: 14 residues. Germline CDR1 and CDR2: SGHAT and FQNNGV.

This sequence joins TRBV10-3 and TRBJ1-5; 7 bases match TRBD1. The V gene end was trimmed by 6 bases and the J gene end by 7 bases; junction bases not matched to a gene: 9. The CDR3 extends over 14 amino acids. CDR1 ENHRY and CDR2 SYGVKD come from the germline V gene. The CDR3 loop reads CAIRTTGDGQPQHF. In DNA, the CDR3 is TGTGCCATCAGGACTACAGGGGATGGGCAGCCCCAGCATTTT.

The chain employs TRBV5-4 and TRBJ2-1; D is perhaps TRBD1 (6 bases). V was trimmed by 3 bases and J by 9 bases, leaving 13 bases between them. Germline V gene data show CDR1 as SGHNT and CDR2 as YYREEE (reference sequence). The length of the CDR3 is 13 residues. The chain's CDR3 is CASSSKWGLEQFF. The CDR3 DNA is TGTGCCAGCAGCTCGAAGTGGGGGCTTGAGCAGTTCTTC.

The chain employs TRBV29-1 and TRBJ2-1; TRBD2 matches at 8 bases. The CDR3 consists of 13 residues. V dropped 0 bases and J dropped 7; count of bases not matched to a gene: 2. Germline CDR1 reads SQVTM; CDR2 reads ANQGSEA. The CDR3 is CSVEDTSGNEQFF. CDR3 in DNA: TGCAGCGTTGAAGATACTAGCGGTAATGAGCAGTTCTTC.

The chain links TRBV27 to TRBJ2-3; the match to TRBD1 covers 8 bases. The CDR3 sequence is 15 residues long. Trimming removed 5 bases from V and 2 bases from J; junction bases left unmatched: 6. CDR1 is MNHEY, CDR2 SMNVEV, per germline (reference sequence). CDR3: CASSPYRGSTDTQYF. Written as DNA, the CDR3 is TGTGCCAGCAGTCCGTACAGGGGGTCCACAGATACGCAGTATTTT.

V and J are TRBV6-5 and TRBJ1-1, with TRBD1 identical over 7 bases. CDR1 is MNHEY, CDR2 SVGAGI, per germline. CDR3 length equals 13 residues. V gave up 6 bases and J gave up 12 bases; unmatched junction bases: 13. The CDR3 DNA reads TGTGCCAGCAGACGCGACAGGGTAGAGGTGACTTTCTTT. It encodes CASRRDRVEVTFF.

The chain links TRBV29-1 to TRBJ2-5; 9 bases align to TRBD1. Germline values: CDR1 SQVTM, CDR2 ANQGSEA. With 7 bases clipped from V and 4 bases from J, the junction kept 13 bases outside the gene matches. The CDR3 consists of 15 residues. CDR3 bases: TGCAGCGCCATGGGCGGGACAGGGTTTCGAGAGACCCAGTACTTC. Protein product: CSAMGGTGFRETQYF.

V gene TRBV19 combines with J gene TRBJ2-2; the match to TRBD1 covers 10 bases. Trimming took 8 bases from V and 4 from J; bases not matched to a gene: 10. CDR1 and CDR2 from the germline V gene are LNHDA and SQIVND (reference sequence). The CDR3 extends over 16 amino acids. The CDR3 sequence: CASRRPGTGATGELFF. The DNA of the CDR3 is TGTGCCAGTCGCCGTCCCGGGACAGGGGCCACCGGGGAGCTGTTTTTT.

This chain connects TRBV10-3 to TRBJ1-1, with D perhaps TRBD1 (6 bases). CDR3 length: 13 residues. V lost 5 bases to trimming and J lost 1 base, with 8 bases between them. Per germline, CDR1 ENHRY and CDR2 SYGVKD. In DNA form, the CDR3 reads TGTGCCATCAGTACGACAGGGAACACTGAAGCTTTCTTT. Translation: CAISTTGNTEAFF.

The chain combines TRBV27 with TRBJ2-1, with D possibly being TRBD2 (6 bases). Germline CDR1 is MNHEY and CDR2 is SMNVEV (reference sequence). Deletions cut 5 bases from V and 8 bases from J, with 19 bases between. The CDR3 runs to 15 residues. CDR3 loop: CASSPGLPSVHEQFF. Written as DNA, the CDR3 is TGTGCCAGCAGTCCCGGACTACCCTCTGTGCATGAGCAGTTCTTC.

This chain links TRBV6-6 with TRBJ2-2; D perhaps matches TRBD1 (5 bases). Trimming took 8 bases from V and 8 from J, leaving 18 bases between them. CDR1 is MNHNY, CDR2 SVGAGI, per germline (reference sequence). CDR3 length equals 14 residues. The CDR3 sequence: CASVISWGSGELFF. CDR3 coding DNA: TGTGCCAGCGTGATCTCATGGGGCTCGGGGGAGCTGTTTTTT.

The rearrangement links TRBV7-3 to TRBJ1-1; D not resolved. The CDR3 contains 14 residues. The V end was cut by 3 bases, the J end by 12 bases, with 20 bases between. Looked up from germline, CDR1 is SGHTA and CDR2 is FQGTGA. The CDR3: CASSFKPGISVPFF. As DNA, the CDR3 is TGTGCCAGCAGCTTCAAGCCGGGGATTTCGGTACCTTTCTTT. Combining the CDR3 with reference TRBV7-3 and TRBJ1-1 gives the whole variable domain GAGVSQTPSNKVTEKGKYVELRCDPISGHTALYWYRQSLGQGPEFLIYFQGTGAADDSGLPNDRFFAVRPEGSVSTLKIQRTERGDSAVYLCASSFKPGISVPFFGQGTRLTVV.

The chain uses TRBV19 and TRBJ1-2; D not certain. The germline CDR1 and CDR2 sequences are LNHDA and SQIVND (reference sequence). V shed 4 bases and J shed 2 bases, with 17 bases lying between them. This CDR3 is 16 amino acids long. DNA of the CDR3: TGTGCCAGTAGTACCCTTAATGGCAGGAGGAACTATGGCTACACCTTC. It translates to CASSTLNGRRNYGYTF.